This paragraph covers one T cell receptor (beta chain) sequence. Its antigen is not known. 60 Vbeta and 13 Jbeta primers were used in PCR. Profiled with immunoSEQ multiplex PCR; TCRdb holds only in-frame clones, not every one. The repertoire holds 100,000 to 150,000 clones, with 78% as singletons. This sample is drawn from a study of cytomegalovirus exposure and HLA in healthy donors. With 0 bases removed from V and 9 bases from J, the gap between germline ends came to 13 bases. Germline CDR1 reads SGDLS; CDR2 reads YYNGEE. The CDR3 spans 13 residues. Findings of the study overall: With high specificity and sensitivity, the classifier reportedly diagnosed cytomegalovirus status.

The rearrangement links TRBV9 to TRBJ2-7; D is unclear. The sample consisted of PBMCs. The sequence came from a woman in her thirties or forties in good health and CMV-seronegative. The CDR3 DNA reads TGTGCCAGCAGCGTAGGTGCCTGGGCAGGGCAGTACTTC. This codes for CASSVGAWAGQYF.